This T cell receptor (beta chain) stems from a study of shared clonotypes between healthy human individuals. Sequencing used immunoSEQ multiplex PCR; TCRdb keeps in-frame clones, though not all of them. The repertoire holds 2 million to 2.5 million clones, with 90% to 96% as singletons. Each of the donors was a healthy adult who was HIV-negative and had not had a recent acute infection or vaccination. Sequencing was carried out using naive CD4+ T cells sorted from blood. The subset denotes: CD45RA+ positively selected. This clonotype was obtained from a man aged 18 to 30 in good health.

CDR3 nucleotides: TGTGCCAGCAGCGGGGGACGGTACACCGGGGAGCTGTTTTTT. It yields the protein CASSGGRYTGELFF. This rearrangement joins TRBV9 to TRBJ2-2, with D possibly being TRBD1 or TRBD2 (5 bases each). CDR1 is SGDLS and CDR2 is YYNGEE in the germline V gene. CDR3 length equals 14 residues. The V end was cut by 3 bases, the J end by 3 bases, with 9 bases between.